Included here is one T cell receptor beta chain sequence, with context. These data belong to a study of T cell clonality in common variable immunodeficiency. Profiled with immunoSEQ multiplex PCR; TCRdb holds only in-frame clones, not every one. This set yields about 52,000 clones and no singletons; the top ten hold about 2%. The sample taken for sequencing was peripheral blood mononuclear cells. This clonotype was obtained from a person aged 18 to 75 in good health.

The covered CDR3 bases are TGCGCCAGCAGTGAAGAACTAGCGGGGGTAGATACG. Protein sequence: CASSEELAGVDT. The CDR3 as a whole reads CASSEELAGVDTQYF. The rearrangement uses TRBV10-2 and TRBJ2-3, with 11 bases matching TRBD2. Read data end 3 residues before the CDR3 end; the end is taken from the germline J gene. There are 15 residues in the CDR3. Trimming at V came to 3 bases and at J to 5 bases, leaving 4 bases not matched to a gene. CDR1 WSHSY and CDR2 SAAADI come from the germline V gene.